This TCR beta chain emerged from a study of siplizumab effects on memory and regulatory T cells. Findings and caveats of the study: Confirmation was lacking for the suppressive function of proliferating Tregs derived from siplizumab cultures. Roughly 80-96% of proliferating CD4+ or CD8+ clones lacked an assignable naive or memory phenotype. Mappable CD4+ clones that were alloreactive averaged roughly 69% Treg-derived with siplizumab versus 26.9% in controls.

In the case of this clone: Its antigen is as yet unknown.

Approximately 10^5 TCR templates were measured in each sample. Assay: immunoSEQ multiplex PCR; the TCRdb copy retains only in-frame clones and omits some. The sample contains 90,000 to 120,000 clones, 94% of which appear only once. The trim removed 4 bases at V and 3 bases at J, leaving 7 bases unmatched. From germline, CDR1 is SGHRS and CDR2 YFSETQ. The CDR3 covers 14 residues. The sample consisted of Tregs sorted from blood. The chain combines TRBV5-1 with TRBJ2-7; 7 bases are a match to TRBD1. This TCR derives from a human donor in good health. This chain's CDR3 is CASSPRDSHYEQYF. DNA of the CDR3: TGCGCCAGCAGCCCCCGGGACAGCCACTACGAGCAGTACTTC.